This TCR beta chain appears in the sequencing data of a study of CDR3 diversity in severe acne. V was clipped by 4 bases and J by 3 bases, with 19 bases between them. The CDR3 spans 16 residues. The germline CDR1 and CDR2 sequences are MGHRA and YSYEKL. TCRdb used MiXCR to reprocess the PCR reads, holding one entry per CDR3 protein. The table records 90,000 or so distinct CDR3 sequences, approximately 52% of them present only once. This receptor was obtained from a male donor in good health, serving as a control. The chain has TRBV4-1 and TRBJ2-7; weak D call: TRBD1 (6 bases). Material: blood. CDR3: CASSPPGTTSYYEQYF. In DNA form, the CDR3 reads TGCGCCAGCAGCCCCCCAGGGACAACGTCCTACTACGAGCAGTACTTC.